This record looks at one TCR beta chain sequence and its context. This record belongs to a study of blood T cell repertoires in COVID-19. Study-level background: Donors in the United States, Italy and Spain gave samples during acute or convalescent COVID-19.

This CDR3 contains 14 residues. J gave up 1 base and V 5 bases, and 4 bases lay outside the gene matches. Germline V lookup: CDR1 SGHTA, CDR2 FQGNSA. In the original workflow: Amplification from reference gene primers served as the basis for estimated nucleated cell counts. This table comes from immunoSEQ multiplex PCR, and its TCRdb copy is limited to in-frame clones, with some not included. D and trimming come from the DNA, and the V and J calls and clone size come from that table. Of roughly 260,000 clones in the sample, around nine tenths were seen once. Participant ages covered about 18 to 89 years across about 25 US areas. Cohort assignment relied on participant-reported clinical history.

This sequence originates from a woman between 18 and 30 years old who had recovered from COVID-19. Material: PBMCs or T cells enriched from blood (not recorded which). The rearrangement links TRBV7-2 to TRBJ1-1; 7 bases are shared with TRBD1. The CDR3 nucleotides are TGTGCCAGCAGCCCCGACAGGGAGAACACTGAAGCTTTCTTT. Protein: CASSPDRENTEAFF.